This section outlines one T cell receptor beta chain sequence together with its context. The antigen remains unidentified. These data are taken from a study of T cell responses to AZD1222 COVID-19 vaccine. Study-level points and caveats: Reportedly, nearly half of unique spike TCRs recognized epitopes outside B.1.351/B.1.1.7 mutations. Baseline testing showed seropositivity in only a handful of AZD1222 recipients. In a largely white British group with more females than males, clonal diversity was possibly underestimated.

Second-dose groups at about 4 or about 12 weeks were pooled. Data came from immunoSEQ multiplex PCR; TCRdb stores just in-frame clones and leaves some out. The sample consists of 100,000 to 150,000 clones, more than 70% of them appearing once. Germline V CDR1 and CDR2: SQVTM, ANQGSEA. The CDR3 is 14 amino acids. V dropped 7 bases and J dropped 0; count of bases not matched to a gene: 8. V and J are TRBV29-1 and TRBJ1-2; TRBD1 agrees at 7 bases. The TCR comes from an adult who received the AZD1222 COVID-19 vaccine. This specimen was peripheral blood, taken 28 days after the second AZD1222 dose. The CDR3: CSGTGPAANYGYTF. Here the CDR3 DNA reads TGCAGCGGGACAGGACCCGCAGCTAACTATGGCTACACCTTC.